This T cell receptor beta chain came from a study of molecular identifiers for immune sequencing clone quantification. General observations from the study: Clones carrying above 20 RNA copies accounted for over 98% of effector molecules, under 1% in naive cells.

TCRdb re-derived calls from the PCR reads in MiXCR, one entry per CDR3 protein. This repertoire shows about 500,000 distinct CDR3 sequences, less than 30% found once; its top ten account for approximately 0.76%. Sorting isolated naive CD8 T cells as CD8+CD4-CCR7+CD45RA+ events. The germline V gene encodes CDR1 LNHNV and CDR2 YYDKDF (reference sequence). This CDR3 is 15 amino acids long. The ends were cut back, 2 bases at V and 2 bases at J, with 12 bases in the middle. Concerning this clonotype itself: Its antigen remains unidentified.

The receptor was isolated from a human donor in good health. Some libraries in this study had Jurkat cell RNA spiked in. The sequenced material came from naive CD8+ T cells from blood, with Jurkat cell RNA spiked in. The subset here: FACS-sorted CD8+CD4-CCR7+CD45RA+ naive T cells. V usage is TRBV15 and J usage is TRBJ1-1; no definite D call. The CDR3 loop reads CATSRFVITNTEAFF. CDR3 DNA: TGTGCCACCAGCAGATTTGTCATAACTAACACTGAAGCTTTCTTT.